The clone carrying this T cell receptor (beta chain) was counted between two and nine times. Its cognate antigen is unknown. This sample was included in a study of T cell responses to AZD1222 COVID-19 vaccine. CDR3 length: 18 residues. Germline V gene sequence: CDR1 SNHLY, CDR2 FYNNEI. V dropped 7 bases and J dropped 6; count of bases not matched to a gene: 18. Study conclusions and caveats: Spike-specific TCR breadth and depth went up after people got two AZD1222 doses. Baseline antibody screening turned up just a handful of seropositive AZD1222 recipients. The reported proportion of spike-specific TCRs targeting unmutated variant regions was nearly half. Among vaccine-associated CD4 TCRs, coverage spanned spike, with dominance at 160-218 and 743-854.

Only in-frame clones appear in the TCRdb table, and some are missing; sequencing was by immunoSEQ multiplex PCR. The sample has roughly 120,000 clones, 85% to 90% seen once. This clonotype originated in an adult in good health. V gene TRBV2 combines with J gene TRBJ2-2; 9 bases fit TRBD2. Sequenced here: peripheral blood, sampled on day 0 of AZD1222 vaccination. Here the CDR3 DNA reads TGTGCCAGCACTCCCCAAGTGGCTAGCGGGATGGTGGCCGGGGAGCTGTTTTTT. The encoded protein is CASTPQVASGMVAGELFF.